This T cell receptor beta chain was recovered during a study of beta chain features in type 1 diabetes. Every bit of the isolated RNA underwent reverse transcription, so sequencing read expressed TCRB transcripts. Data came from immunoSEQ multiplex PCR; TCRdb stores just in-frame clones and leaves some out. Among roughly 350,000 clones listed, around 9.6% were seen once. Study-wide results and caveats: Shorter TCRB CDR3s, moderately but significantly so, were found in Type 1 diabetes patients in all four CD4+ subsets. cDNA-based reads could over-represent cells with high TCR expression. Patients with type 1 diabetes carried fewer insertions and had more deletions at their VDJ junctions.

CD4+ naive, central memory, regulatory and stem cell-like memory subsets were isolated by sorting on CD45RO/CCR7/CD25/CD127/CD95/CD27. With regard to this clone: Its specificity is unknown.

Per the germline V gene, CDR1 is LNHNV and CDR2 is YYDKDF (reference sequence). The CDR3 has 14 amino acids. V lost 0 bases to trimming and J lost 4 bases, with 9 bases between them. The genes are TRBV15 and TRBJ1-2; D remains ambiguous. The sequencing input was central memory CD4+ T cells from blood. The receptor was isolated from a man younger than 45 with type 1 diabetes. The CDR3 DNA reads as TGTGCCACCAGCAGAGAAGGCCTGGGCTATGGCTACACCTTC. Its translation: CATSREGLGYGYTF.